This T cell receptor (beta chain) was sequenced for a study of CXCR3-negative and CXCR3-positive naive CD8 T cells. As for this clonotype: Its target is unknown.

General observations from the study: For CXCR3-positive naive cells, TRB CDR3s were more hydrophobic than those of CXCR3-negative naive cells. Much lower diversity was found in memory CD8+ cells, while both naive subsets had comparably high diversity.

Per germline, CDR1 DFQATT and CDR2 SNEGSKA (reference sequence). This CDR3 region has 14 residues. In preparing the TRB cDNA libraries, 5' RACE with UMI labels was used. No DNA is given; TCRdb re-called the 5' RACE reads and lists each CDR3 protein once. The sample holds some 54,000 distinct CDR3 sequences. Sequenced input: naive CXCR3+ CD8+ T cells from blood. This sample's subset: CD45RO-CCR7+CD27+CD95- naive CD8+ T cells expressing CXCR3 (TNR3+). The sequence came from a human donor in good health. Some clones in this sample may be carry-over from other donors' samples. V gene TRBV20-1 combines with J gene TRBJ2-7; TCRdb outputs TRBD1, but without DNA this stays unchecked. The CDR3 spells CSAIGDTGSYEQYF.